This T cell receptor (beta chain) derives from a study of blood T cell repertoires in COVID-19. Details on this clone: Compared with germline, one end of the junction differs, possibly owing to a read error.

Repertoires were generated with immunoSEQ multiplex PCR, while TCRdb's copy carries only in-frame clones and drops some. The sample lists 60,000 to 65,000 clones; around 83% were seen once. The CDR3 consists of 15 residues. The germline CDR1 and CDR2 sequences are MDHEN and SYDVKM. The sequencing sample was made of peripheral blood. The gene calls are TRBV28 and TRBJ1-6; D possibly corresponds to TRBD1 (6 bases). The clonotype was recovered from a man aged 45-60 years with COVID-19, enrolled during active disease. CDR3 region: CANSLWGRGPSPLHF. The CDR3 DNA sequence: TGTGCCAACAGTTTATGGGGCAGGGGCCCATCACCCCTCCACTTT.